Below are 10 T cell receptor beta chains sequenced from a single sample in a study of T cells in Graves' hyperthyroidism and ophthalmopathy. RNA transcripts provided the source from which TCR beta CDR3 regions were amplified. HTBI primers were used for first-round RT-PCR of the TCR CDR3. TCRdb reprocessed the multiplex PCR reads via MiXCR and lists one record per CDR3 protein. The data contain around 260,000 distinct CDR3 sequences, around 25% of them seen just once; the ten biggest clones take up roughly 24%. The sample was blood. Receptors were obtained from a man between 35 and 55 years old with Graves' hyperthyroidism that later progressed to Graves' ophthalmopathy.

There are many counts of this clonotype. J is TRBJ2-5 and V is TRBV12-3 or TRBV12-4, with 16 nucleotides matching TRBD2. CDR3 size: 18 residues. The V segment lost 6 bases and the J segment 5 bases; nucleotides outside the gene matches: 12. CDR3 nucleotides: TGTGCCAGCAGCGCCGGGACTAGCGGGAGGGCCCAAGGGGAGACCCAGTACTTC. It codes for CASSAGTSGRAQGETQYF.

This clonotype has a count of ten or more. DNA for the CDR3: TGTGCCAGCAGTTCCCGCCAAAATACAGGGACTAATCAGCCCCAGCATTTT. Amino acid sequence: CASSSRQNTGTNQPQHF. The V and J genes are TRBV28 and TRBJ1-5; tentative D call: TRBD1 (6 bases). The CDR3 totals 17 residues. CDR1 and CDR2 (germline): MDHEN, SYDVKM. V gave up 4 bases and J gave up 4 bases, with 20 bases separating them.

In this sample, this clonotype turned up many times. V is TRBV12-3 or TRBV12-4 and J is TRBJ1-1; D is unclear. The V and J ends lost 5 bases and 4 bases respectively, with 11 bases between them. The CDR3 consists of 13 residues. The CDR3 DNA is TGTGCCAGCAGTCCAAGAGTGGGCACTGAAGCTTTCTTT. Residues: CASSPRVGTEAFF.

This clonotype was picked up many times. J is TRBJ1-2 and V is TRBV5-1, with 7 bases that match TRBD1. The germline V gene encodes CDR1 SGHRS and CDR2 YFSETQ. V lost 0 bases and J lost 4; bases outside the gene matches: 6. This CDR3 region has 15 residues. The CDR3 loop is CASSLGQGRFYGYTF. The CDR3 bases are TGCGCCAGCAGCTTGGGACAGGGACGGTTCTATGGCTACACCTTC.

Comment on this clonotype: This could be a read error, since a much larger clone is one nucleotide away. This sequence joins TRBV7-8 and TRBJ2-1; TRBD2 agrees at 7 bases. The germline V gene has CDR1 SGHVS and CDR2 FQNEAQ. This CDR3 contains 14 residues. CDR3 sequence (DNA): TGTGCCAGCAGCCCTAGCGGACCCTACAATGAGCAGCTCTTC. Translating it yields CASSPSGPYNEQLF.

There are many counts of this clonotype. The rearrangement links TRBV28 to TRBJ1-1, with D possibly matching TRBD1 (5 bases). The CDR3 runs 17 residues. The germline CDR1 and CDR2 sequences are MDHEN and SYDVKM. The germline V and J ends were trimmed by 3 bases and 1 base, with 18 bases remaining between them. The CDR3 here is CASSFFFRAPWNTEAFF. Written as DNA, the CDR3 is TGTGCCAGCAGTTTCTTTTTCAGGGCCCCTTGGAACACTGAAGCTTTCTTT.

The chain combines TRBV12-3 or TRBV12-4 with TRBJ2-7; no firm D call. This CDR3 region has 13 residues. The V and J ends lost 6 bases and 7 bases respectively, with 16 bases between them. CDR3 in amino acids: CASSRDVGREQYF. CDR3 DNA sequence: TGTGCCAGCAGCAGAGACGTAGGACGGGAGCAGTACTTC.

This clonotype has at least ten counts. V is TRBV24-1 and J is TRBJ1-1, with D hard to call. CDR1 is KGHDR, CDR2 SFDVKD, per germline. Trimming cost V 1 base and J 6 bases, with 8 bases left between them. There are 13 residues in the CDR3. CDR3 nucleotides: TGTGCCACCAGTGATTTTGTCCGCTCTGAAGCTTTCTTT. It is translated as CATSDFVRSEAFF.

At least ten counts were recorded for this clonotype. V usage is TRBV27 and J usage is TRBJ2-7; TRBD1 matches 10 bases. Germline lookup yields CDR1 MNHEY and CDR2 SMNVEV (reference sequence). The CDR3 is made up of 14 amino acids. V lost 5 bases, J lost 2 bases, and 3 bases stayed unmatched. The chain's CDR3 is CASSDRGRPYEQYF. CDR3 bases: TGTGCCAGCAGTGACAGGGGGCGTCCCTACGAGCAGTACTTC.

This clonotype has a handful of counts. The chain joins TRBV20-1 to TRBJ1-2; tentatively, D is TRBD1 (6 bases). CDR3 size: 15 residues. V gave up 1 base and J gave up 4 bases, with 16 bases separating them. Germline assignment: CDR1 DFQATT and CDR2 SNEGSKA (reference sequence). This CDR3 reads CSARVAGAPGYGYTF. The CDR3 DNA reads TGCAGTGCTAGAGTGGCAGGGGCCCCGGGCTATGGCTACACCTTC.